The subject of this entry is one TCR beta chain. This entry comes from a study of blood T cell repertoires in COVID-19. The overall study: Specimens from acute and convalescent COVID-19 originated in the United States, Italy and Spain.

The method was immunoSEQ multiplex PCR; TCRdb's version includes in-frame clones alone and lacks a portion of them. The data show nearly 55,000 clones, with approximately 80% seen just once and 15% held by the top ten. V was cut by 0 bases and J by 1 base, with 7 bases left in between. The CDR3 is 15 residues long. Germline loops: CDR1 LGHNA, CDR2 YNFKEQ. The chain carries TRBV4-2 and TRBJ1-5; D not certain. Sequenced input: peripheral blood. The TCR was taken from a human donor with active or convalescent COVID-19. The donor label of this sample is uncertain. CDR3 protein: CASSQDGWSNQPQHF. The CDR3 DNA follows: TGTGCCAGCAGCCAAGACGGGTGGAGCAATCAGCCCCAGCATTTT.